What follows are 30 T cell receptor beta chains derived from one specimen sequenced in a study of blood T cell repertoires in COVID-19. TCRdb's table, derived via immunoSEQ multiplex PCR, lists solely in-frame clones and lacks some. The repertoire holds about 190,000 clones, with roughly four fifths as singletons. Sample: peripheral blood. The origin of the receptors is a man in his fifties who had recovered from COVID-19.

The CDR3 spells CASTTRVNTEAFF. The DNA for the CDR3 is TGTGCCAGCACTACCCGTGTGAACACTGAAGCTTTCTTT. The chain couples TRBV25-1 to TRBJ1-1; no firm D call. Germline CDR1 reads MGHDK; CDR2 reads SYGVNS. This CDR3 contains 13 residues. Trimming shortened V by 7 bases and J by 0 bases, and 9 bases separated the two germline ends.

This chain joins TRBV3-1 (or the pseudogene TRBV3-2) and TRBJ2-2; D not certain. Between the trimmed V and J ends, which lost 1 base and 8 bases, there was a span of 11 bases. The CDR3 has 14 residues. In germline, CDR1 is LGHDT, CDR2 YNNKEL (reference sequence). The CDR3 loop is CASSQVQTLGELFF. CDR3 nucleotides: TGTGCCAGCAGCCAAGTCCAAACTTTAGGGGAGCTGTTTTTT.

The V call is TRBV10-1, the J call TRBJ2-5, with 7 bases matching TRBD2. The germline V gene encodes CDR1 WNHNN and CDR2 SYGVQD (reference sequence). After removal of 3 bases from V and 5 bases from J, the junction contained 9 bases not matched to a gene. The CDR3 covers 15 residues. The CDR3 DNA reads TGCGCCAGCAGTGACCAGCGGGGAAGTGGTGAGACCCAGTACTTC. This codes for CASSDQRGSGETQYF.

The chain joins TRBV6-6 to TRBJ2-7; 9 nucleotides match TRBD2. Germline CDR1 MNHNY, CDR2 SVGAGI (reference sequence). After removal of 5 bases from V and 0 bases from J, the junction contained 11 bases not matched to a gene. This CDR3 contains 17 residues. The CDR3 sequence is CASSPRLGSGSSYEQYF. The CDR3 DNA reads TGTGCCAGCAGTCCCCGGTTGGGTAGCGGGAGCTCCTACGAGCAGTACTTC.

This chain joins TRBV30 and TRBJ2-6; D is undetermined. This CDR3 has 15 amino acids. V lost 2 bases and J lost 0, with 8 bases in between. Germline V gene lookup returns CDR1 GTSNPN and CDR2 SVGIG (reference sequence). For the CDR3, the DNA is TGTGCCTGGAGTCTACAGAACTCTGGGGCCAACGTCCTGACTTTC. It encodes CAWSLQNSGANVLTF.

The rearrangement uses TRBV7-3 and TRBJ2-1; 8 bases match TRBD2. The CDR3 spans 16 residues. CDR1 and CDR2 (germline): SGHTA, FQGTGA. Trimming at V came to 5 bases and at J to 4 bases, leaving 10 bases not matched to a gene. The CDR3: CASSLMTTGGYNEQFF. CDR3 sequence (DNA): TGTGCCAGCAGCCTCATGACGACGGGAGGGTACAATGAGCAGTTCTTC.

The V and J genes are TRBV3-1 (or the pseudogene TRBV3-2) and TRBJ2-3; 13 nucleotides agree with TRBD2. The CDR3 loop spans 16 amino acids. Germline V gene sequence: CDR1 LGHDT, CDR2 YNNKEL (reference sequence). J gave up 5 bases and V 4 bases, and 6 bases lay outside the gene matches. Here the CDR3 reads CASSRSGLAGLDTQYF. As DNA, the CDR3 is TGTGCCAGCAGCCGTTCGGGACTAGCGGGATTAGATACGCAGTATTTT.

The gene calls are TRBV11-3 and TRBJ2-1; 10 bases map to TRBD2. CDR1 and CDR2 from the germline V gene are SGHNT and YENEEA. Trimming removed 1 base from V and 8 bases from J; junction bases left unmatched: 8. This CDR3 has 16 amino acids. CDR3 nucleotide sequence: TGTGCCAGCAGCTTAGGGCCTAGCGGGAGTATCGATGAGCAGTTCTTC. Amino acids: CASSLGPSGSIDEQFF.

The chain joins TRBV7-9 to TRBJ2-7, with a possible D match to TRBD1 (6 bases). The CDR3 spans 14 residues. The germline CDR1 and CDR2 sequences are SEHNR and FQNEAQ (reference sequence). V lost 5 bases and J 3 bases, leaving 14 bases between the germline ends. CDR3 sequence reads: CASSKSGTLYEQYF. CDR3 DNA: TGTGCCAGCAGCAAATCCGGGACACTCTACGAGCAGTACTTC. Looking up the rest from reference TRBV7-9 and TRBJ2-7 gives the full variable domain: DTGVSQNPRHKITKRGQNVTFRCDPISEHNRLYWYRQTLGQGPEFLTYFQNEAQLEKSRLLSDRFSAERPKGSFSTLEIQRTEQGDSAMYLCASSKSGTLYEQYFGPGTRLTVT.

In this sample, this clone turned up many times. This chain uses TRBV3-1 (or the pseudogene TRBV3-2) with TRBJ1-4; 8 bases map to TRBD1. The junction had 5 bases not matched to a gene; V was cut back by 0 bases and J by 5 bases. In germline, CDR1 is LGHDT, CDR2 YNNKEL (reference sequence). This CDR3 contains 16 residues. This CDR3 reads CASSQDLTGGNEKLFF. The CDR3 DNA follows: TGTGCCAGCAGCCAAGATCTCACAGGGGGAAATGAAAAACTGTTTTTT.

V and J are TRBV30 and TRBJ2-7; D is unclear. V was cut by 5 bases and J by 4 bases, with 15 bases left in between. Germline V gene lookup returns CDR1 GTSNPN and CDR2 SVGIG (reference sequence). The CDR3 loop spans 13 amino acids. CDR3 protein: CAWGQRSGYEQYF. For the CDR3, the DNA is TGTGCCTGGGGTCAGAGGTCCGGGTACGAGCAGTACTTC.

The genes are TRBV2 and TRBJ1-3; TRBD1 agrees at 9 bases. The CDR3 spans 17 residues. Trimming cost V 6 bases and J 2 bases; bases outside gene matches: 11. Germline CDR1 is SNHLY and CDR2 is FYNNEI. The CDR3 DNA is TGTGCCAGCAGACGCTACAGGGGGCCAAGCGCTGGAAACACCATATATTTT. Translation: CASRRYRGPSAGNTIYF.

The chain couples TRBV7-8 to TRBJ2-2; 7 bases map to TRBD2. There are 15 residues in the CDR3. Germline loops: CDR1 SGHVS, CDR2 FQNEAQ. The V segment lost 5 bases and the J segment 2 bases; nucleotides outside the gene matches: 5. The CDR3 DNA follows: TGTGCCAGCAGCGAAGGGACTACTAACACCGGGGAGCTGTTTTTT. Translation: CASSEGTTNTGELFF.

The J gene is TRBJ2-7, the V gene TRBV12-3 or TRBV12-4, with 9 bases fitting TRBD1. The V gene end was trimmed by 6 bases and the J gene end by 6 bases; junction bases not matched to a gene: 6. This CDR3 spans 13 amino acids. The DNA of the CDR3 is TGTGCCAGCAGAACCGGGACAGGGATCGAGCAGTACTTC. Protein sequence: CASRTGTGIEQYF.

There are a few counts of this clone. The V call is TRBV7-9, the J call TRBJ2-7; possible D gene TRBD1, 6 bases. The germline V and J ends were trimmed by 1 base and 2 bases, with 15 bases remaining between them. CDR1 SEHNR and CDR2 FQNEAQ come from the germline V gene (reference sequence). The CDR3 extends over 16 amino acids. The CDR3 sequence is CASSLGQGTSTYEQYF. CDR3 bases: TGTGCCAGCAGCTTAGGTCAGGGGACCTCTACCTACGAGCAGTACTTC.

The chain combines TRBV27 with TRBJ2-3; tentative D call: TRBD2 (7 bases). The V end was cut by 8 bases, the J end by 0 bases, with 24 bases between. This CDR3 spans 18 amino acids. Germline values: CDR1 MNHEY, CDR2 SMNVEV (reference sequence). The CDR3 protein is CASGGGGLWGSSTDTQYF. In DNA, the CDR3 is TGTGCCAGCGGGGGGGGCGGCCTATGGGGGTCTAGCACAGATACGCAGTATTTT.

V and J are TRBV11-2 and TRBJ1-1; perhaps TRBD1 as D (5 bases). The V gene lost 6 bases and the J gene lost 5 bases, with 10 bases spanning the gap. The CDR3 consists of 12 residues. Germline loops: CDR1 SGHAT, CDR2 FQNNGV. The CDR3 DNA is TGTGCCAGCAGGGGACTGGAAACTGAAGCTTTCTTT. Translated: CASRGLETEAFF.

The chain has TRBV5-1 and TRBJ2-5; 7 bases fit TRBD1. Germline CDR1 and CDR2: SGHRS and YFSETQ. The ends lost 0 bases at V and 4 bases at J; junction bases unmatched: 6. The CDR3 runs 15 residues. Written as DNA, the CDR3 is TGCGCCAGCAGCTTGGAAGGGGGCGCATTAGAGACCCAGTACTTC. The encoded protein is CASSLEGGALETQYF.

V gene TRBV24-1 combines with J gene TRBJ2-7; 10 bases agree with TRBD1. The CDR3 extends over 15 amino acids. Germline-derived CDR1 and CDR2 are KGHDR and SFDVKD. Germline trimming cut 5 bases from V and 0 bases from J; bases unmatched to any gene: 3. The CDR3 loop reads CATSGGTGDSYEQYF. Written as DNA, the CDR3 is TGTGCCACCAGTGGAGGGACAGGGGACTCCTACGAGCAGTACTTC.

This clone came up once. The V call is TRBV10-3, the J call TRBJ2-7, with unresolved D. CDR1 and CDR2 (germline): ENHRY, SYGVKD. The germline V and J ends were trimmed by 0 bases and 3 bases, with 9 bases remaining between them. The CDR3 has 14 amino acids. CDR3 protein: CAISESTVFYEQYF. CDR3 nucleotide sequence: TGTGCCATCAGTGAGTCAACGGTTTTCTACGAGCAGTACTTC.

With respect to this clone: The junction and the germline gene differ at one end; a read error may be behind it. The rearrangement uses TRBV9 and TRBJ1-1; D is uncertain. The CDR3 is made up of 16 amino acids. Germline CDR1 reads SGDLS; CDR2 reads YYNGEE. The CDR3 sequence: CASSVVSPTGNTEAFF. The CDR3 bases are TGTGCCAGCAGTGTAGTATCTCCTACGGGGAACACTGAAGCTTTCTTT.

In its sample, this clone was seen many times. The V and J genes are TRBV5-1 and TRBJ2-5; 8 bases align to TRBD2. CDR1 is SGHRS and CDR2 is YFSETQ in the germline V gene. V lost 0 bases to trimming and J lost 3 bases; unmatched junction nucleotides: 7. The CDR3 has 16 residues. The chain's CDR3 is CASSLASGGPEETQYF. CDR3 coding DNA: TGCGCCAGCAGCTTGGCTTCGGGAGGGCCTGAAGAGACCCAGTACTTC.

This sequence joins TRBV7-3 and TRBJ2-3; tentative D call: TRBD2 (6 bases). Trimming removed 5 bases from V and 4 bases from J, with 13 bases in between. CDR3 length equals 14 residues. Germline V gene sequence: CDR1 SGHTA, CDR2 FQGTGA. CDR3 in amino acids: CASSLGSGADTQYF. CDR3 bases: TGTGCCAGCAGCCTCGGGTCGGGAGCAGATACGCAGTATTTT. Full variable domain (remainder filled in from reference TRBV7-3 and TRBJ2-3): GAGVSQTPSNKVTEKGKYVELRCDPISGHTALYWYRQSLGQGPEFLIYFQGTGAADDSGLPNDRFFAVRPEGSVSTLKIQRTERGDSAVYLCASSLGSGADTQYFGPGTRLTVL.

This chain links TRBV7-9 with TRBJ2-3; maybe TRBD1 (6 bases). Per germline, CDR1 SEHNR and CDR2 FQNEAQ (reference sequence). This CDR3 comprises 12 residues. Trimming left V 6 bases short and J 11 bases short, with 15 bases between. The DNA for the CDR3 is TGTGCCAGCAGTCTTCCGGGACAAGGGCAGTATTTT. Protein product: CASSLPGQGQYF.

The chain uses TRBV29-1 and TRBJ1-3, with 7 bases matching TRBD1. The V gene's germline CDR1 is SQVTM and CDR2 ANQGSEA. J gave up 2 bases and V 4 bases, and 8 bases lay outside the gene matches. The CDR3 consists of 15 residues. As DNA, the CDR3 is TGCAGCGTTGTTCCGATGCAGGGGGCTGGAAACACCATATATTTT. Translating gives CSVVPMQGAGNTIYF.

The chain joins TRBV24-1 to TRBJ2-1; a possible D gene is TRBD1 (5 bases). CDR3 length: 14 residues. V was shortened by 5 bases and J by 0 bases, with 7 bases between the two germline ends. Germline V lookup: CDR1 KGHDR, CDR2 SFDVKD. CDR3 nucleotides: TGTGCCACCAGTGCAGGGAACTCCTACAATGAGCAGTTCTTC. As protein: CATSAGNSYNEQFF.

The count of this clone is one. The chain employs TRBV24-1 and TRBJ1-2; D gene uncertain. V was trimmed by 6 bases and J by 5 bases, leaving 12 bases between them. The CDR3 covers 13 residues. Germline CDR1 and CDR2: KGHDR and SFDVKD. In DNA, the CDR3 is TGTGCCACCAGTCTTTCAGGCGAATATGGCTACACCTTC. Encoded protein: CATSLSGEYGYTF.

The V gene is TRBV19, the J gene TRBJ1-4, with 7 bases lining up with TRBD1. The junction had 2 bases not matched to a gene; V was cut back by 3 bases and J by 1 base. The CDR3 has 15 amino acids. Looked up from germline, CDR1 is LNHDA and CDR2 is SQIVND (reference sequence). CDR3 region: CASSIHRGTNEKLFF. DNA for the CDR3: TGTGCCAGTAGTATTCACAGGGGAACTAATGAAAAACTGTTTTTT.

The chain employs TRBV19 and TRBJ1-2; tentative D call: TRBD1 (6 bases). The V end was cut by 6 bases, the J end by 4 bases, with 12 bases between. Germline CDR1 and CDR2: LNHDA and SQIVND (reference sequence). The CDR3 is 13 residues long. The CDR3 DNA follows: TGTGCCAGTAGACTGGACAGTACCTATGGCTACACCTTC. This encodes CASRLDSTYGYTF.

V gene TRBV30 combines with J gene TRBJ2-6; TRBD1 matches at 10 bases. The V gene's germline CDR1 is GTSNPN and CDR2 SVGIG (reference sequence). The CDR3 length is 17 residues. With 2 bases clipped from V and 4 bases from J, the junction kept 8 bases outside the gene matches. DNA for the CDR3: TGTGCCTGGAGTCAGACAGGGGGCCTGCGAGGGGCCAACGTCCTGACTTTC. Translation: CAWSQTGGLRGANVLTF.